This T cell receptor (beta chain) was retrieved from a study of response to subunit inactivated influenza vaccine. Germline CDR1 SNHLY, CDR2 FYNNEI. V lost 3 bases and J 1 base, leaving 12 bases between the germline ends. CDR3 length equals 16 residues. TCRdb processed the RT-PCR reads anew with MiXCR; each CDR3 protein has one entry. In the table there are hundreds of thousands of distinct CDR3 sequences, under 9% of which are singletons. The receptor was isolated from a man aged 50-75 years who received an inactivated influenza vaccine. Material: PBMCs from blood, obtained around 25 months after vaccination. The chain employs TRBV2 and TRBJ2-2; D ambiguous. CDR3 sequence: CASSEGKLLNTGELFF. CDR3 coding DNA: TGTGCCAGCAGTGAGGGGAAGTTACTGAACACCGGGGAGCTGTTTTTT. The variable domain in full, with the rest retrieved from reference TRBV2 and TRBJ2-2, is EPEVTQTPSHQVTQMGQEVILRCVPISNHLYFYWYRQILGQKVEFLVSFYNNEISEKSEIFDDQFSVERPDGSNFTLKIRSTKLEDSAMYFCASSEGKLLNTGELFFGEGSRLTVL.